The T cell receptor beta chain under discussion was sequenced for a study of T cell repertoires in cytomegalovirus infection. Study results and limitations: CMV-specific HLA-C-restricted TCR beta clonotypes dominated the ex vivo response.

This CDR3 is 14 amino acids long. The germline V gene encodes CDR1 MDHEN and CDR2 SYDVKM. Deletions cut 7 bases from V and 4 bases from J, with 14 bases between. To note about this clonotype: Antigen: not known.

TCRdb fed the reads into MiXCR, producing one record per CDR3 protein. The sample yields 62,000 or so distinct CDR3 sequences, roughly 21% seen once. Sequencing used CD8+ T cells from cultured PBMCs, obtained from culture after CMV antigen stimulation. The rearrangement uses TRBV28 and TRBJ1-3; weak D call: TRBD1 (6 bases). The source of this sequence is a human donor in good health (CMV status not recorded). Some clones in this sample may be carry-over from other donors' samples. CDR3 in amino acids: CASTVTGSGNTIYF. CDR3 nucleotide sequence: TGTGCCAGCACCGTTACAGGGAGCGGAAACACCATATATTTT.